This is a list of T cell receptor beta chains from one sample in a study of CD8 T cells in ankylosing spondylitis. TCRdb re-analysed the 5' RACE reads in MiXCR, keeping a single row per CDR3 protein. Of tens of thousands of distinct CDR3 sequences in the sample, over 5.5% were seen once. The sample consisted of blood, either unsorted or a sorted T cell fraction (not recorded which). Receptors were obtained from a male donor with ankylosing spondylitis or in good health (not recorded which). The CDR3 runs from the conserved cysteine through the conserved F or W. The D gene is left open where the match is weak. Size tells how often a clone was seen (once, few, many) or the class of an expanded clone, and some rows leave it out.

V gene	clone size	D gene	J gene	CDR3 DNA	CDR3 protein
TRBV7-2	many	.	TRBJ2-2	TGTGCCAGCAGCTCGATAGGTTGGGGTCCCGGGGAGCTGTTTTTT	CASSSIGWGPGELFF
TRBV12-3/TRBV12-4	many	.	TRBJ2-5	TGTGCCAGCAGTTTAGTCATGTCCGAGACCCAGTACTTC	CASSLVMSETQYF
TRBV20-1	many	.	TRBJ1-5	TGCAGTGCCCATTCCCCAGGAACCTCCGATCAGCCCCAGCATTTT	CSAHSPGTSDQPQHF
TRBV5-5	many	TRBD1	TRBJ2-2	TGTGCCAGCAGCTTGGCAGGGGGTAACACCGGGGAGCTGTTTTTT	CASSLAGGNTGELFF
TRBV7-9	few	.	TRBJ2-1	TGTGCCAGCAGCCTGCGACTCTTCAATGAGCAGTTCTTC	CASSLRLFNEQFF
TRBV5-1	many	TRBD1	TRBJ2-3	TGCGCCAGCAGCAAGACAGGGGCCACAGATACGCAGTATTTT	CASSKTGATDTQYF
TRBV4-1	.	.	TRBJ2-1	TGCGCCAGCAGCCGATCGGCCGAAGCTACCAAGTACAATGAGCAGTTCTTC	CASSRSAEATKYNEQFF
TRBV18	many	.	TRBJ2-1	TGTGCCAGCTCACCCCTGACTAACAATGAGCAGTTCTTC	CASSPLTNNEQFF
TRBV20-1	many	.	TRBJ2-3	TGCAGTGCGGAATTCCTAAGTTCTACAGATACGCAGTATTTT	CSAEFLSSTDTQYF
TRBV6-2/TRBV6-3	many	TRBD2	TRBJ2-7	TGTGCCAGCAGTACGGGACTAGCTTACGAGCAGTACTTC	CASSTGLAYEQYF
TRBV12-3/TRBV12-4	many	TRBD1	TRBJ2-7	TGTGCCAGCAGTTCCAGTTTGGGTACAGGGGGCGATTACGAGCAGTACTTC	CASSSSLGTGGDYEQYF
TRBV5-1	many	.	TRBJ1-1	TGCGCCAGCAGCTTGACCCAGGGGAGTGGGCGAGCTTTCTTT	CASSLTQGSGRAFF
TRBV9	many	.	TRBJ2-2	TGTGCCAGCAGCGTCCAGGGCGGAGGCACCGGGGAGCTGTTTTTT	CASSVQGGGTGELFF
TRBV20-1	.	.	TRBJ2-1	TGCAGTGCGGGGCAGATTCCGAGCTCCTACAATGAGCAGTTCTTC	CSAGQIPSSYNEQFF
TRBV20-1	many	.	TRBJ2-1	TGCAGTGCTAGAGACCCCCAGCCCAGGGCCGGTGGGTATGAGCAGTTCTTC	CSARDPQPRAGGYEQFF
TRBV29-1	many	.	TRBJ2-6	TGCAGCGTTGCTGGCTCTGGGGCCAACGTCCTGACTTTC	CSVAGSGANVLTF
TRBV7-2	many	.	TRBJ2-2	TGTGCCAGCAGCTTAGCGCGGATCCCGGGGGAGCTGTTTTTT	CASSLARIPGELFF
TRBV24-1	many	TRBD1	TRBJ2-7	TGTGCCACCAGTGATTTCACCGGGACAGGGTACGAGCAGTACTTC	CATSDFTGTGYEQYF
TRBV11-2	many	TRBD2	TRBJ2-7	TGTGCCAGCAGCTACCTATCAGGGACTAGCGGTACCTACGAGCAGTACTTC	CASSYLSGTSGTYEQYF
TRBV20-1	medium-sized	.	TRBJ2-3	TGCAGTGCTATTGGACAGACAGATACGCAGTATTTT	CSAIGQTDTQYF
TRBV5-5	many	.	TRBJ2-7	TGTGCCAGCAGCTTAGGGACCCGCGAGCAGTACTTC	CASSLGTREQYF
TRBV20-1	many	.	TRBJ1-5	TGCAGTGCCCCCGCGGCGTTTTTATCCAATCAGCCCCAGCATTTT	CSAPAAFLSNQPQHF
TRBV29-1	many	.	TRBJ2-2	TGCAGCGTGAGGGTGTCAGACCCGAACACCGGGGAGCTGTTTTTT	CSVRVSDPNTGELFF